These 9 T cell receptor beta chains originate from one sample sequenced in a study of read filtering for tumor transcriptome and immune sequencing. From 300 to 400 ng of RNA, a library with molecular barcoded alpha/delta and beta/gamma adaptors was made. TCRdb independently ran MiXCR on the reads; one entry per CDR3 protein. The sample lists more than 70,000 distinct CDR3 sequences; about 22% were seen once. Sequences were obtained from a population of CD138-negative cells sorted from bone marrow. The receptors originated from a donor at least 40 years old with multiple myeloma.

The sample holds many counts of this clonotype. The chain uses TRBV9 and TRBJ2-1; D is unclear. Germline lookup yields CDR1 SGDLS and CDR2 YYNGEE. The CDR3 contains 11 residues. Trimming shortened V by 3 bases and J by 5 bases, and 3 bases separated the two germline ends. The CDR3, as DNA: TGTGCCAGCAGCGGTGACAATGAGCAGTTCTTC. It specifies CASSGDNEQFF. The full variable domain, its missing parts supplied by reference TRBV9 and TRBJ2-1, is DSGVTQTPKHLITATGQRVTLRCSPRSGDLSVYWYQQSLDQGLQFLIQYYNGEERAKGNILERFSAQQFPDLHSELNLSSLELGDSALYFCASSGDNEQFFGPGTRLTVL.

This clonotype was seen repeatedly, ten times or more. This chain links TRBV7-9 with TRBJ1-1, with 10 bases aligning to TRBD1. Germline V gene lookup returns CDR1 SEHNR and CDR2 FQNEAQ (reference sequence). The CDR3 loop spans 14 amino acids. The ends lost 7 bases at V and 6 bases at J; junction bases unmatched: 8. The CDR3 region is CASNPGDRGPEAFF. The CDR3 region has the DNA TGTGCCAGCAATCCCGGGGACAGGGGACCTGAAGCTTTCTTT.

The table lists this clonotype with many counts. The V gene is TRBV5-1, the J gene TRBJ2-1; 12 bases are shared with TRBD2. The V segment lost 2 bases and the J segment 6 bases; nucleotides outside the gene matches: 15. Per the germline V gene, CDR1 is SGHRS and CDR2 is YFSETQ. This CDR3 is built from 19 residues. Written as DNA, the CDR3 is TGCGCCAGCAGCTTAGGATCGCTAGCGGGGGGGTTCTGGGGCAATGAGCAGTTCTTC. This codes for CASSLGSLAGGFWGNEQFF.

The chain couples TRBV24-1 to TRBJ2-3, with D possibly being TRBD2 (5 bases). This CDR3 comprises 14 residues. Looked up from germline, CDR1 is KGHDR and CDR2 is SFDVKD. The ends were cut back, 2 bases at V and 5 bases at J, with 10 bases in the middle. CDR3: CATSDYMSGDTQYF. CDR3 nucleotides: TGTGCCACCAGTGATTATATGAGCGGAGATACGCAGTATTTT.

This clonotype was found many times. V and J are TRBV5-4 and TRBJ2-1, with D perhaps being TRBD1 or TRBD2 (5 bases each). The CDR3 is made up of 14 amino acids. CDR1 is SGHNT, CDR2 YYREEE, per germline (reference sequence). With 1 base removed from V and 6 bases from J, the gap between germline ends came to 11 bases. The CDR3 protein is CASSLWSGTNEQFF. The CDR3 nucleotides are TGTGCCAGCAGCTTGTGGTCAGGGACCAATGAGCAGTTCTTC.

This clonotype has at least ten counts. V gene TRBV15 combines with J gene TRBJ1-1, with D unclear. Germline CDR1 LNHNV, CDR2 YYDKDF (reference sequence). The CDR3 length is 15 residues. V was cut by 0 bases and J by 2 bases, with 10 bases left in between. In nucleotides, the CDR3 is TGTGCCACCAGCAGAGATAGAGGTGGAAACACTGAAGCTTTCTTT. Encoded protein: CATSRDRGGNTEAFF.

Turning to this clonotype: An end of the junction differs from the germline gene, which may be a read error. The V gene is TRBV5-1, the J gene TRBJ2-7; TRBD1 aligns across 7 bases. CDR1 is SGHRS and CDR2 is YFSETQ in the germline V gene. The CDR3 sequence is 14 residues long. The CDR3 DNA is TGCGCCAGCTGCACGGGACAGAGTTCCTACGAGCGGTACTTC. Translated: CASCTGQSSYERYF.

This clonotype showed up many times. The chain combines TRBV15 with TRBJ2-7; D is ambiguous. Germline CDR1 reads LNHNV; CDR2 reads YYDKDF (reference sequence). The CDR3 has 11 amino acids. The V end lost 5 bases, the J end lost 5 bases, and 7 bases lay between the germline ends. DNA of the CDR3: TGTGCCACCAGCGACCGACACGAGCAGTACTTC. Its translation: CATSDRHEQYF.

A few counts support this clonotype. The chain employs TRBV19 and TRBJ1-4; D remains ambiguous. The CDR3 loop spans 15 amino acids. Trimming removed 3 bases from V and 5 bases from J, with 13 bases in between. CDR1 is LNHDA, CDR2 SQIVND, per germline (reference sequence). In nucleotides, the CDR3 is TGTGCCAGTAGTATGTATCAGGAGGAGAATGAAAAACTGTTTTTT. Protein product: CASSMYQEENEKLFF.